Only a few counts were recorded for the clone carrying this TCR beta chain. This sample was taken from a study of OX40 agonist ivuxolimab in advanced cancers. Blood specimens came from baseline, cycle 4 day 1, and cycle 7 day 1. With 5 bases removed from V and 6 bases from J, the gap between germline ends came to 11 bases. Germline V CDR1 and CDR2: MNHEY, SVGAGI. The CDR3 loop spans 13 amino acids. The method was immunoSEQ multiplex PCR; TCRdb's version includes in-frame clones alone and lacks a portion of them. The sample contains roughly 48,000 clones, about 81% of which appear only once. Here the sequenced sample was CD4+ or CD8+ T cells sorted from blood, taken in a trial of the OX40 agonist ivuxolimab. The genes are TRBV6-5 and TRBJ1-5; D not resolved. The receptor was derived from an adult with an advanced solid tumor such as melanoma, head and neck, liver or kidney cancer. The CDR3, as DNA: TGTGCCAGCAGTGACGGCCCGGGTCAGCCCCAGCATTTT. It is translated as CASSDGPGQPQHF.